This T cell receptor (beta chain) was observed in a study of monozygotic twins with inflammatory bowel disease. Notes on the study in general: The inverse Simpson measure of TCRbeta diversity was lower in IBD patients than in healthy co-twins.

With respect to this clonotype: Antigen specificity is unknown.

TCRdb processed the 5' RACE reads again and assigns one entry to each CDR3 protein, with no DNA. This sample's clone table lists 120,000 to 150,000 distinct CDR3 sequences. From germline, CDR1 is DFQATT and CDR2 SNEGSKA (reference sequence). This CDR3 is 14 amino acids long. Someone took an approximately 2.5 ml blood sample from each of the donors. The sequence was collected from a human donor with ulcerative colitis or Crohn's disease, or a healthy co-twin of an affected twin (not recorded which). The genes are TRBV20-1 and TRBJ2-7; TCRdb calls TRBD1, which cannot be checked without DNA. The sequenced material came from blood. CDR3 sequence reads: CSARAGQGSHEQYF.